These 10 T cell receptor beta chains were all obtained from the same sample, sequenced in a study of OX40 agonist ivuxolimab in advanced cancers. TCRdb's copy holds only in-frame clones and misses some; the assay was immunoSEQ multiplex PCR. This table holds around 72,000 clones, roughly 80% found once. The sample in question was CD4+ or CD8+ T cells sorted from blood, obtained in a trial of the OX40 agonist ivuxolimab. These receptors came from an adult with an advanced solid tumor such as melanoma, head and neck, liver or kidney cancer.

Written as DNA, the CDR3 is TGTGCCAGCAGCCCCGGGACTAGCGGGAAGGATGAGCAGTTCTTC. Protein product: CASSPGTSGKDEQFF. V and J are TRBV4-2 and TRBJ2-1; 13 bases are a match to TRBD2. This CDR3 has 15 amino acids. The germline gives CDR1 LGHNA, CDR2 YNFKEQ. V lost 4 bases and J lost 8; bases outside the gene matches: 5.

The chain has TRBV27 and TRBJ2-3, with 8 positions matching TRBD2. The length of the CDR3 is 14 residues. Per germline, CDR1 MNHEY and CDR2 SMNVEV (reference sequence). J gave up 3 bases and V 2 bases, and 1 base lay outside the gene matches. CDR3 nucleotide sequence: TGTGCCAGCAGTTTAGGCGGGGGGACAGATACGCAGTATTTT. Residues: CASSLGGGTDTQYF.

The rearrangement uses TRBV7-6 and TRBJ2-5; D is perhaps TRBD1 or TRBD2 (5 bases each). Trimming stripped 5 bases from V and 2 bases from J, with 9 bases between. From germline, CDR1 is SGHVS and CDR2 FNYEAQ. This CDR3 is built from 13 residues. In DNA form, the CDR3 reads TGTGCCAGCAGCAAGGGACGGCAAGAGACCCAGTACTTC. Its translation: CASSKGRQETQYF.

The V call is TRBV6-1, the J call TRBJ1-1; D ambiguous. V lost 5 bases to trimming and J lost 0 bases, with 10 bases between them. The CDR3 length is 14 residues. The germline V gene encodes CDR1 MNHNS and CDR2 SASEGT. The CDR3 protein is CASSLLGLNTEAFF. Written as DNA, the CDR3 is TGTGCCAGCAGTTTGCTGGGTTTGAACACTGAAGCTTTCTTT.

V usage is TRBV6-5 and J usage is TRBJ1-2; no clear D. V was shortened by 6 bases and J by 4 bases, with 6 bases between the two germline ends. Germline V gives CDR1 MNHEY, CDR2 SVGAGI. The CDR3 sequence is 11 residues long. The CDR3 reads CASRHSYGYTF. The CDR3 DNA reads TGTGCCAGCAGGCACAGCTATGGCTACACCTTC.

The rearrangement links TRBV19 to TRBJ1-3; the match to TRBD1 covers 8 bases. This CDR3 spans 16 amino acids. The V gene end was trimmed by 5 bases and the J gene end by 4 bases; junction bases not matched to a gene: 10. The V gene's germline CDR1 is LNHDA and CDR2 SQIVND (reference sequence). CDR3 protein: CASSPWTGSYGNTIYF. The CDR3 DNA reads TGTGCCAGTAGTCCCTGGACAGGGAGCTACGGAAACACCATATATTTT.

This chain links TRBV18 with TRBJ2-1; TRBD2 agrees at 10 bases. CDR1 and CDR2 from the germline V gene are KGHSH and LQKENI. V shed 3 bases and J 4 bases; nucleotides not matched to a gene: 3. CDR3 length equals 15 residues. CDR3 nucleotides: TGTGCCAGCTCACCGGGGACTAGCGTATACAATGAGCAGTTCTTC. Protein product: CASSPGTSVYNEQFF.

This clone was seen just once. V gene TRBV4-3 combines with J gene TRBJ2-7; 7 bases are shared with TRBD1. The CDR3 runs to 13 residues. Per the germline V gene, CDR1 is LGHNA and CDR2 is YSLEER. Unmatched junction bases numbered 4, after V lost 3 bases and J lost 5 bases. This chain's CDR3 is CASSHSTGDEQYF. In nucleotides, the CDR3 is TGCGCCAGCAGCCACAGTACAGGGGACGAGCAGTACTTC.

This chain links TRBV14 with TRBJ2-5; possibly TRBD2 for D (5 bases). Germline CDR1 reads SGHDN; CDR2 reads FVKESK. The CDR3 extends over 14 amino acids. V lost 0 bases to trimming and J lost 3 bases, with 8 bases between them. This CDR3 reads CASSQETLEETQYF. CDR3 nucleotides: TGTGCCAGCAGCCAAGAGACACTAGAAGAGACCCAGTACTTC.

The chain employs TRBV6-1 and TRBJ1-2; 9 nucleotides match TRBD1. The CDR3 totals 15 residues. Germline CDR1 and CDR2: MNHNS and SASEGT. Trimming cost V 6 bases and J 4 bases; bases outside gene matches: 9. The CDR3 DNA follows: TGTGCCAGCAGAATAACCGGGACAGGGCGCTATGGCTACACCTTC. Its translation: CASRITGTGRYGYTF.